This passage covers 8 T cell receptor beta chains from one sample sequenced in a study of T cells after yellow fever vaccination. TCRdb analysed the 5' RACE reads with MiXCR anew, one entry per CDR3 protein. The sample has about 340,000 distinct CDR3 sequences, about an eighth seen once. The starting material was CD4+ T cells sorted from PBMCs, obtained 15 days after the yellow fever booster vaccination. The receptors come from a man between 18 and 29 years old who received the YFV17D yellow fever vaccine.

The CDR3 DNA sequence: TGCGCCAGCAGCCAAGACCTAGCGGGGGGGGTGCCAGATACGCAGTATTTT. This gives the protein CASSQDLAGGVPDTQYF. The V gene is TRBV4-3, the J gene TRBJ2-3; 12 nucleotides line up with TRBD2. The CDR3 has 17 residues. The germline CDR1 and CDR2 sequences are LGHNA and YSLEER. J was trimmed by 4 bases and V by 0 bases; bases with no gene match: 5.

This chain joins TRBV5-4 and TRBJ2-1; TRBD2 matches 12 bases. The CDR3 extends over 17 amino acids. V lost 4 bases and J lost 1; bases outside the gene matches: 6. Germline V gene sequence: CDR1 SGHNT, CDR2 YYREEE (reference sequence). The CDR3 spells CASSPGLAGQSYNEQFF. The DNA of the CDR3 is TGTGCCAGCAGCCCGGGACTAGCGGGCCAGTCCTACAATGAGCAGTTCTTC.

This clonotype came up many times. The chain has TRBV14 and TRBJ1-4; possible D gene TRBD1, 5 bases. Deletions cut 2 bases from V and 4 bases from J, with 8 bases between. Germline lookup yields CDR1 SGHDN and CDR2 FVKESK. The CDR3 consists of 14 residues. CDR3 sequence: CASSQQGLNEKLFF. The CDR3 region has the DNA TGTGCCAGCAGCCAACAGGGACTTAATGAAAAACTGTTTTTT.

This clonotype showed up just a few times. The chain employs TRBV4-1 and TRBJ1-5, with TRBD1 identical over 7 bases. V was clipped by 3 bases and J by 3 bases; unmatched bases: 2. The V gene's germline CDR1 is MGHRA and CDR2 YSYEKL. The CDR3 consists of 14 residues. The CDR3 nucleotides are TGCGCCAGCAGCCAGGACAGGTTCAATCAGCCCCAGCATTTT. It encodes CASSQDRFNQPQHF.

The V gene is TRBV20-1, the J gene TRBJ1-1; TRBD1 agrees at 9 bases. Looked up from germline, CDR1 is DFQATT and CDR2 is SNEGSKA (reference sequence). After removal of 6 bases from V and 4 bases from J, the junction contained 6 bases not matched to a gene. CDR3 length: 13 amino acids. CDR3 bases: TGCAGTGCCGGACAGGGGATGGGCACTGAAGCTTTCTTT. This codes for CSAGQGMGTEAFF.

The CDR3 is CASSLAGGNTIYF. For the CDR3, the DNA is TGTGCCAGCAGCTTAGCGGGTGGAAACACCATATATTTT. The chain links TRBV7-2 to TRBJ1-3; D not resolved. Germline loops: CDR1 SGHTA, CDR2 FQGNSA. CDR3 length: 13 amino acids. Trimming cost V 0 bases and J 3 bases, with 3 bases left between them. Filled out from reference TRBV7-2 and TRBJ1-3, the complete variable domain reads GAGVSQSPSNKVTEKGKDVELRCDPISGHTALYWYRQSLGQGLEFLIYFQGNSAPDKSGLPSDRFSAERTGGSVSTLTIQRTQQEDSAVYLCASSLAGGNTIYFGEGSWLTVV.

This chain joins TRBV30 and TRBJ2-5, with D hard to call. This CDR3 region has 12 residues. Trimming shortened V by 0 bases and J by 7 bases, and 9 bases separated the two germline ends. The germline gives CDR1 GTSNPN, CDR2 SVGIG (reference sequence). CDR3 sequence (DNA): TGTGCCTGGAGTGTTCGGCGGAGGACCCAGTACTTC. It encodes CAWSVRRRTQYF.

This clonotype turned up a few times. V is TRBV7-2 and J is TRBJ1-1, with D perhaps TRBD1 (6 bases). The CDR3 contains 12 residues. The V end was cut by 10 bases, the J end by 5 bases, with 14 bases between. The germline V gene has CDR1 SGHTA and CDR2 FQGNSA. In DNA form, the CDR3 reads TGTGCCACACAGGGACCCAGGACTGAAGCTTTCTTT. Protein sequence: CATQGPRTEAFF.